This T cell receptor (beta chain) was sequenced in a study of shared clonotypes between healthy human individuals. For the study at large: Donor composition was a couple of women and three men, aged 18 to 49.

TCRdb's copy holds only in-frame clones and misses some; the assay was immunoSEQ multiplex PCR. This table has fewer than 800,000 clones, about 91% appearing once. Naive CD8 cells, CD45RO-negative and positively selected for CCR7, excluded terminally differentiated effector memory CD45RA+ cells. Every donor was a Caucasian adult from Nashville, Tennessee. V lost 1 base and J 5 bases, leaving 15 bases between the germline ends. Per germline, CDR1 MGHRA and CDR2 YSYEKL. The CDR3 has 15 amino acids. The TCR sequence derives from a man aged 25-45 years in good health. J is TRBJ2-7 and V is TRBV4-1; weak D call: TRBD1 (5 bases). The source material was naive CD8+ T cells sorted from blood. DNA for the CDR3: TGCGCCAGCAGCCAAGGGTCTAGGGGCTCAGACGAGCAGTACTTC. This encodes CASSQGSRGSDEQYF.